This T cell receptor beta chain was identified in a study of CD8 T cells in Susac syndrome. Study conclusions and caveats: It was acknowledged in the study that its TCR sequencing and HLA analysis involved a relatively small number of individuals.

On this clonotype: The antigen remains undetermined.

TCR beta sequencing covered blood CD8+ and CD4+ T cells. The multiple sclerosis controls were treatment-naive patients affected by stable or active relapsing-remitting disease. The CDR3 runs 13 residues. Per the germline V gene, CDR1 is MNHEY and CDR2 is SMNVEV (reference sequence). V was clipped by 4 bases and J by 8 bases; unmatched bases: 6. A quantity of about 0.5 to 1 ug RNA underwent reverse transcription using random hexamers. By means of immunoSEQ multiplex PCR, TCR beta CDR3 spanning 54 Vbeta and 13 Jbeta underwent amplification. TCRdb re-called the immunoSEQ multiplex PCR reads through MiXCR, storing one row per CDR3 protein. The sample contains some 150,000 distinct CDR3 sequences, just under 95% of which appear only once.

What was sequenced was CD8+ T cells from PBMCs. The V and J genes are TRBV27 and TRBJ1-2; TRBD1 aligns across 8 bases. The TCR was taken from a human donor with multiple sclerosis. The CDR3: CASSWDRSKGYTF. Written as DNA, the CDR3 is TGTGCCAGCAGTTGGGACAGGTCCAAGGGCTACACCTTC.